What follows are 4 T cell receptor beta chains derived from one specimen sequenced in a study of CD8 T cells in ankylosing spondylitis. No antigen has been identified for these receptors. Using its own MiXCR run on the 5' RACE reads, TCRdb lists one record per CDR3 protein. Of fewer than 500,000 distinct CDR3 sequences in the sample, under 25% are singletons; the top ten hold roughly a sixth. Findings of the study overall: Characteristic of ankylosing spondylitis blood, it appeared, was a TCR beta motif comprising several highly homologous variants.

Source material: blood, either unsorted or a sorted T cell fraction (not recorded which). The receptors were gathered from a male donor with ankylosing spondylitis.

Remarks on this clonotype: A read error may explain this, as a much larger clone is one base away. This chain joins TRBV28 and TRBJ1-2, with D unclear. Germline loops: CDR1 MDHEN, CDR2 SYDVKM. V lost 3 bases to trimming and J lost 6 bases, with 5 bases between them. The CDR3 spans 11 residues. For the CDR3, the DNA is TGTGCCAGCAGTTTCTTGGATGGCTACACCTTC. This sequence encodes CASSFLDGYTF.

The V call is TRBV20-1, the J call TRBJ2-7, with D maybe TRBD2 (6 bases). The CDR3 is 13 residues long. V was trimmed by 5 bases and J by 4 bases, leaving 15 bases between them. In germline, CDR1 is DFQATT, CDR2 SNEGSKA (reference sequence). CDR3 protein: CSASGVQRYEQYF. Here the CDR3 DNA reads TGCAGTGCTTCGGGAGTACAACGGTACGAGCAGTACTTC.

The chain employs TRBV12-3 or TRBV12-4 and TRBJ2-7; 7 nucleotides line up with TRBD2. After removal of 7 bases from V and 4 bases from J, the junction contained 10 bases not matched to a gene. This CDR3 is 14 amino acids long. The CDR3 nucleotides are TGTGCCAGCAACCCGACTGGGGGGGAGTACGAGCAGTACTTC. Its protein is CASNPTGGEYEQYF.

The chain is built from TRBV6-1 and TRBJ1-1; D possibly corresponds to TRBD1 (6 bases). The V gene lost 5 bases and the J gene lost 0 bases, with 22 bases spanning the gap. The germline gives CDR1 MNHNS, CDR2 SASEGT. The CDR3 has 18 residues. CDR3 in amino acids: CASSTLGQTSALNTEAFF. In nucleotides, the CDR3 is TGTGCCAGCAGTACCCTTGGACAGACCTCAGCACTGAACACTGAAGCTTTCTTT.